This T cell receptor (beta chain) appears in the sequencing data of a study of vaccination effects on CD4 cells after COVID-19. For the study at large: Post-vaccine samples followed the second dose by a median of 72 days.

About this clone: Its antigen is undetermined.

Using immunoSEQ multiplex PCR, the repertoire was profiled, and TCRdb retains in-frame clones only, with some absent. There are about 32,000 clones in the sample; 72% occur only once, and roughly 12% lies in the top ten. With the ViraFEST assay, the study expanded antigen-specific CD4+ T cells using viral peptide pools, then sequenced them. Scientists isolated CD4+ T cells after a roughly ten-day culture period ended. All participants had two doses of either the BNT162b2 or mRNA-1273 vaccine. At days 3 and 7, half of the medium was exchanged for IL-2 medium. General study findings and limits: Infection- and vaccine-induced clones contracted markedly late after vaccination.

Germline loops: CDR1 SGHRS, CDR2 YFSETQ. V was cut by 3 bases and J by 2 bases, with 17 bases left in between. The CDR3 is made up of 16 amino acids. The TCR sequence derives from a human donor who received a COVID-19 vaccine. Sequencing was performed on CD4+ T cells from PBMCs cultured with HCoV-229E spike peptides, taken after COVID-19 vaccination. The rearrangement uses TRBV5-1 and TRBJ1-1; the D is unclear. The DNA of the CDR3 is TGCGCCAGCAGCTCGACGTCCGTTTCGGTTAACACTGAAGCTTTCTTT. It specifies CASSSTSVSVNTEAFF.